The 28 T cell receptor beta chains listed next were all sequenced from one sample in a study of shared clonotypes between healthy human individuals. Sequenced by immunoSEQ multiplex PCR; TCRdb stores in-frame clones only, minus some. The sample lists about a million clones; around three quarters were seen once. The specimen sequenced was memory CD4+ T cells from PBMCs. Regarding subset: CD45RA-negative fraction. The receptors derive from a man aged 18 to 29 in good health. Some clones in this sample may be carry-over from other donors' samples.

Comment on this clone: This CDR3 is also generated by other DNA sequences in the sample. The CDR3: CASSLVGNEQFF. In nucleotides, the CDR3 is TGTGCCAGCAGCCTTGTTGGGAATGAGCAGTTCTTC. The chain carries TRBV7-9 and TRBJ2-1; D call uncertain. The germline V and J ends were trimmed by 5 bases and 7 bases, with 9 bases remaining between them. Germline CDR1 and CDR2: SEHNR and FQNEAQ (reference sequence). This CDR3 is built from 12 residues.

The chain couples TRBV7-8 to TRBJ1-1; no reliable D call. Germline CDR1 reads SGHVS; CDR2 reads FQNEAQ. V lost 2 bases and J 1 base, leaving 11 bases between the germline ends. This CDR3 comprises 15 residues. In nucleotides, the CDR3 is TGTGCCAGCAGCTTATTAGGGCGGAAGAACACTGAAGCTTTCTTT. Its translation: CASSLLGRKNTEAFF.

The chain carries TRBV6-6 and TRBJ1-5, with a weak D call TRBD1 (5 bases). The germline CDR1 and CDR2 sequences are MNHNY and SVGAGI (reference sequence). The CDR3 is 13 residues long. V was shortened by 7 bases and J by 6 bases, with 13 bases between the two germline ends. CDR3 bases: TGTGCCAGCAAGAGGGGCGCGGGTCAGCCCCAGCATTTT. Amino acid sequence: CASKRGAGQPQHF.

This clone appeared a few times. The V call is TRBV4-1, the J call TRBJ2-1, with 7 nucleotides matching TRBD2. The CDR3 contains 18 residues. The V gene's germline CDR1 is MGHRA and CDR2 YSYEKL. The J segment lost 4 bases and the V segment lost 4 bases, leaving 16 bases of the junction unmatched. The CDR3, as DNA: TGCGCCAGCAGCCTTCCTGCCGGCCAGCGGGGCAGTTACAATGAGCAGTTCTTC. Translated: CASSLPAGQRGSYNEQFF.

The chain has TRBV28 and TRBJ1-5; maybe TRBD1 (5 bases). Trimming took 5 bases from V and 2 from J, leaving 13 bases between them. CDR3 size: 15 residues. CDR1 and CDR2 (germline): MDHEN, SYDVKM. Here the CDR3 DNA reads TGTGCCAGCAGTCCCCGGACCAGGGGCAATCAGCCCCAGCATTTT. Amino acid sequence: CASSPRTRGNQPQHF.

The chain employs TRBV6-5 and TRBJ2-7; weak D call: TRBD2 (7 bases). CDR1 and CDR2 from the germline V gene are MNHEY and SVGAGI. The CDR3 totals 14 residues. Deletions cut 8 bases from V and 6 bases from J, with 20 bases between. The CDR3, as DNA: TGTGCCAGCCTCCGGGGGCGGGAGATTGGCGAGCAGTACTTC. It specifies CASLRGREIGEQYF.

CDR3 in DNA: TGTGCCAGCTCACCCCAGATCCGGGAAGAGACCCAGTACTTC. This translates into CASSPQIREETQYF. The rearrangement joins TRBV18 to TRBJ2-5; the D is unclear. The CDR3 is 14 amino acids. Germline CDR1 reads KGHSH; CDR2 reads LQKENI. V lost 3 bases to trimming and J lost 3 bases, with 11 bases between them.

This clone occurred once. V usage is TRBV5-4 and J usage is TRBJ2-2; D may match TRBD1 or TRBD2 (5 bases each). Trimming left V 4 bases short and J 7 bases short, with 23 bases between. Germline V gene data show CDR1 as SGHNT and CDR2 as YYREEE (reference sequence). This CDR3 comprises 17 residues. The CDR3: CASSGPRDAGGHGELFF. DNA for the CDR3: TGTGCCAGCAGCGGCCCAAGGGACGCCGGAGGTCACGGGGAGCTGTTTTTT.

The chain has TRBV30 and TRBJ1-5; D is possibly TRBD1 (6 bases). Germline CDR1 and CDR2: GTSNPN and SVGIG (reference sequence). CDR3 length: 14 residues. V lost 2 bases, J lost 6 bases, and 14 bases lay in between. CDR3 sequence (DNA): TGTGCCTGGAGTCCGGGGGGGGCTGGTCAGCCCCAGCATTTT. It yields the protein CAWSPGGAGQPQHF.

This CDR3 reads CASSEDMWVTDNYGYTF. CDR3 in DNA: TGTGCCAGCAGTGAAGATATGTGGGTTACAGACAACTATGGCTACACCTTC. The rearrangement uses TRBV6-1 and TRBJ1-2, with D unresolved. Germline-derived CDR1 and CDR2 are MNHNS and SASEGT. V shed 1 base and J shed 2 bases, with 17 bases lying between them. This CDR3 has 17 residues.

At least ten counts were recorded for this clone. This chain connects TRBV4-1 to TRBJ2-2; D gene ambiguous. This CDR3 comprises 13 residues. The V end lost 0 bases, the J end lost 13 bases, and 12 bases lay between the germline ends. Germline V gene lookup returns CDR1 MGHRA and CDR2 YSYEKL. The CDR3 DNA is TGCGCCAGCAGCCAAGAAAACAGAGAAAGGCTGTTTTTT. This translates into CASSQENRERLFF.

This clone has only one observation. The chain links TRBV4-2 to TRBJ1-4; D remains unclear. CDR3 length: 16 amino acids. Trimming took off 0 bases at V and 5 bases at J, with 13 bases between the two ends. Per the germline V gene, CDR1 is LGHNA and CDR2 is YNFKEQ. The CDR3 sequence is CASSQDPGSRNEKLFF. The CDR3, as DNA: TGTGCCAGCAGCCAAGACCCAGGCAGCAGAAATGAAAAACTGTTTTTT.

This chain connects TRBV28 to TRBJ2-7; TRBD2 aligns across 12 bases. The CDR3 is 15 amino acids. V was clipped by 6 bases and J by 2 bases; unmatched bases: 5. CDR1 and CDR2 from the germline V gene are MDHEN and SYDVKM. CDR3 residues: CASSRTSGATYEQYF. As DNA, the CDR3 is TGTGCCAGCAGCCGGACTAGCGGGGCTACCTACGAGCAGTACTTC.

The V gene is TRBV30, the J gene TRBJ2-1; 10 nucleotides line up with TRBD2. The V gene's germline CDR1 is GTSNPN and CDR2 SVGIG (reference sequence). The junction had 6 bases not matched to a gene; V was cut back by 8 bases and J by 5 bases. The CDR3 extends over 13 amino acids. The CDR3 protein is CALIAGGDNEQFF. DNA of the CDR3: TGTGCCCTTATAGCGGGAGGAGACAATGAGCAGTTCTTC.

The J gene is TRBJ2-1, the V gene TRBV5-1; a weak D match, TRBD1 (5 bases). Germline values: CDR1 SGHRS, CDR2 YFSETQ. The length of the CDR3 is 13 residues. V was pared by 5 bases and J by 4 bases, with 10 bases between. This chain's CDR3 is CASRTEYYNEQFF. In DNA, the CDR3 is TGCGCCAGCAGGACAGAGTATTACAATGAGCAGTTCTTC.

J is TRBJ1-5 and V is TRBV6-1; perhaps TRBD1 as D (6 bases). Germline CDR1 and CDR2: MNHNS and SASEGT. This CDR3 comprises 15 residues. V was shortened by 0 bases and J by 4 bases, with 10 bases between the two germline ends. The CDR3 is CASSEAAGVNQPQHF. CDR3 in DNA: TGTGCCAGCAGTGAAGCTGCAGGGGTGAATCAGCCCCAGCATTTT.

This chain uses TRBV19 with TRBJ2-3; TRBD2 might be the D (6 bases). CDR1 and CDR2 from the germline V gene are LNHDA and SQIVND (reference sequence). CDR3 length equals 14 residues. The V end lost 5 bases, the J end lost 6 bases, and 15 bases lay between the germline ends. CDR3 in amino acids: CASSVGGTGDTQYF. The CDR3 DNA follows: TGTGCCAGTAGTGTGGGCGGGACGGGGGATACGCAGTATTTT.

The V and J genes are TRBV2 and TRBJ2-2; D is ambiguous. The V end lost 5 bases, the J end lost 4 bases, and 14 bases lay between the germline ends. The V gene's germline CDR1 is SNHLY and CDR2 FYNNEI. The CDR3 is 15 amino acids. DNA of the CDR3: TGTGCCAGCAGTCTTGGGCACCAGATCACCGGGGAGCTGTTTTTT. It yields the protein CASSLGHQITGELFF.

The genes are TRBV5-1 and TRBJ2-7; TRBD2 agrees at 9 bases. J gave up 2 bases and V 2 bases, and 5 bases lay outside the gene matches. The CDR3 has 15 residues. The V gene's germline CDR1 is SGHRS and CDR2 YFSETQ. The CDR3 here is CASSLGAGGPYEQYF. CDR3 nucleotide sequence: TGCGCCAGCAGCTTAGGAGCGGGAGGCCCCTACGAGCAGTACTTC.

This chain connects TRBV2 to TRBJ1-2; TRBD1 aligns across 8 bases. The V gene end was trimmed by 4 bases and the J gene end by 3 bases; junction bases not matched to a gene: 7. This CDR3 spans 15 amino acids. The germline V gene has CDR1 SNHLY and CDR2 FYNNEI. The CDR3 loop reads CASSVDRGSDYGYTF. The CDR3 DNA reads as TGTGCCAGCAGTGTCGACAGGGGATCAGACTATGGCTACACCTTC.

This clone was counted a few times. The rearrangement uses TRBV6-5 and TRBJ1-2; D is uncertain. Trimming took 8 bases from V and 8 from J, leaving 12 bases between them. The CDR3 consists of 11 residues. Germline values: CDR1 MNHEY, CDR2 SVGAGI. CDR3 amino acids: CASRFLQGYTF. Here the CDR3 DNA reads TGTGCCAGCCGCTTCCTCCAGGGCTACACCTTC.

In its sample, this clone was seen a few times. A far larger clone is just one base off, so this is likely a read error. Distinct nucleotide sequences in the sample also encode this CDR3. The rearrangement links TRBV28 to TRBJ1-2; the D is unclear. CDR3 length: 12 amino acids. Germline V gives CDR1 MDHEN, CDR2 SYDVKM. V gave up 3 bases and J gave up 2 bases, with 4 bases separating them. The DNA of the CDR3 is TGTGCCAGCAGTTTGAGAAACTATGGCTACACCTTC. Translation gives CASSLRNYGYTF.

This clone has just a few counts. The chain has TRBV28 and TRBJ1-1, with D unclear. The CDR3 is made up of 14 amino acids. V lost 6 bases and J lost 4, with 15 bases in between. Germline loops: CDR1 MDHEN, CDR2 SYDVKM. Here the CDR3 DNA reads TGTGCCAGCAGGGACCCCCGCGCGGCCACTGAAGCTTTCTTT. This encodes CASRDPRAATEAFF.

This clone was found a few times. The chain uses TRBV10-2 and TRBJ2-2; 10 bases map to TRBD2. V was pared by 4 bases and J by 5 bases, with 1 base of the junction left unmatched. The V gene's germline CDR1 is WSHSY and CDR2 SAAADI. The CDR3 consists of 14 residues. The CDR3 loop reads CASSASGGTGELFF. CDR3 nucleotide sequence: TGCGCCAGCAGTGCTAGCGGGGGTACCGGGGAGCTGTTTTTT.

The chain combines TRBV7-2 with TRBJ2-6, with a tentative D call TRBD2 (5 bases). The CDR3 contains 13 residues. Trimming removed 1 base from V and 9 bases from J, with 7 bases in between. Germline V gene sequence: CDR1 SGHTA, CDR2 FQGNSA. CDR3 nucleotide sequence: TGTGCCAGCAGCTTAGGACTATTCAACGTCCTGACTTTC. Protein sequence: CASSLGLFNVLTF.

The gene calls are TRBV7-9 and TRBJ2-1, with TRBD2 matching over 9 bases. Losses at the gene ends were 4 bases for V and 0 bases for J; bases not matched to a gene: 7. Germline CDR1 and CDR2: SEHNR and FQNEAQ (reference sequence). The CDR3 totals 17 residues. The CDR3 spells CASSSSAGGPSYNEQFF. DNA of the CDR3: TGTGCCAGCAGCTCGAGCGCGGGAGGGCCCTCCTACAATGAGCAGTTCTTC.

The CDR3: CASSQDPGKETQYF. The CDR3 DNA reads TGCGCCAGCAGCCAAGACCCAGGGAAAGAGACCCAGTACTTC. The chain is built from TRBV4-1 and TRBJ2-5; D perhaps matches TRBD1 (5 bases). V lost 0 bases and J lost 3, with 8 bases in between. This CDR3 is built from 14 residues. Germline CDR1 MGHRA, CDR2 YSYEKL.

The chain is built from TRBV28 and TRBJ1-1; maybe TRBD1 (6 bases). The CDR3 sequence is 16 residues long. Germline CDR1 reads MDHEN; CDR2 reads SYDVKM. Between the trimmed V and J ends, which lost 2 bases and 3 bases, there was a span of 16 bases. CDR3 DNA sequence: TGTGCCAGCAGTTTACGGCAGGGGATTTTCGACACTGAAGCTTTCTTT. Translation gives CASSLRQGIFDTEAFF.